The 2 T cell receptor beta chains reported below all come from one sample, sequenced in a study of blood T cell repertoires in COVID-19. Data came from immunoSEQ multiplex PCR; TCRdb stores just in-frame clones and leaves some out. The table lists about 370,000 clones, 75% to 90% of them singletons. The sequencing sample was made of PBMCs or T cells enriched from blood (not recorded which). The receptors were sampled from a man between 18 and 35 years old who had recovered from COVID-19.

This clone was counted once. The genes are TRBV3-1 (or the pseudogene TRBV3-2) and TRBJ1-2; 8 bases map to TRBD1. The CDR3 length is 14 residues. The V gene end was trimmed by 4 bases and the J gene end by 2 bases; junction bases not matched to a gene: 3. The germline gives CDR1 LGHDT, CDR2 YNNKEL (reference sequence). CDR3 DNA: TGTGCCAGCAGCCCGGGACAGGCAAACTATGGCTACACCTTC. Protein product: CASSPGQANYGYTF.

The CDR3 nucleotides are TGCGCCAGCAGCTTGACAGGGGGGAACACTGAAGCTTTCTTT. As protein: CASSLTGGNTEAFF. The rearrangement links TRBV5-1 to TRBJ1-1; TRBD1 matches at 8 bases. The CDR3 sequence is 14 residues long. Trimming took 1 base from V and 1 from J; bases not matched to a gene: 0. Germline values: CDR1 SGHRS, CDR2 YFSETQ.